This note documents a single T cell receptor (beta chain) sequence. This entry comes from a study of cytomegalovirus exposure and HLA in healthy donors. Clones were sequenced by immunoSEQ multiplex PCR, and TCRdb holds only the in-frame ones, with some missing. The table has 150,000 to 200,000 clones, more than 75% seen once. The CDR3 runs to 13 residues. Trimming pared 6 bases from V and 4 bases from J, leaving 10 bases between. Germline-derived CDR1 and CDR2 are MNHNS and SASEGT. The TCR sequence derives from a woman younger than 30 in good health and CMV-seronegative. V and J are TRBV6-1 and TRBJ1-3; tentative D call: TRBD1 (5 bases). Sequenced sample: PBMCs. This CDR3 reads CASSGQNGNTIYF. In nucleotides, the CDR3 is TGTGCCAGCAGCGGACAAAACGGAAACACCATATATTTT.